Below are 26 T cell receptor beta chains sequenced from a single sample in a study of CD8 T cells in ankylosing spondylitis. A single record per CDR3 protein comes from TCRdb applying MiXCR to the 5' RACE reads. Here the sample spans about 240,000 distinct CDR3 sequences, roughly 8.6% being singletons. Sequences were obtained from blood, either unsorted or a sorted T cell fraction (not recorded which). These receptor sequences come from a male donor with ankylosing spondylitis or in good health (not recorded which).

This clonotype was found many times. The J gene is TRBJ1-5, the V gene TRBV3-1, with a possible D match to TRBD1 (6 bases). CDR3 length: 15 amino acids. CDR1 and CDR2 (germline): LGHDT, YNNKEL (reference sequence). V lost 2 bases, J lost 3 bases, and 11 bases lay in between. CDR3 amino acids: CASSQTRQVNQPQHF. The CDR3 nucleotides read TGTGCCAGCAGCCAAACCCGACAGGTCAATCAGCCCCAGCATTTT.

This clonotype was recorded at least ten times. This chain links TRBV20-1 with TRBJ1-5; no reliable D call. This CDR3 is built from 16 residues. In germline, CDR1 is DFQATT, CDR2 SNEGSKA (reference sequence). Deletions cut 0 bases from V and 2 bases from J, with 14 bases between. The chain's CDR3 is CSARDPSLDGNQPQHF. CDR3 nucleotides: TGCAGTGCTAGAGATCCTTCTTTGGACGGCAATCAGCCCCAGCATTTT.

This clonotype was picked up many times. This rearrangement joins TRBV19 to TRBJ2-2, with D possibly matching TRBD1 (6 bases). Germline CDR1 LNHDA, CDR2 SQIVND (reference sequence). This CDR3 is 15 amino acids long. Trimming took 7 bases from V and 5 from J, leaving 17 bases between them. The CDR3 here is CASKGLDSRTGELFF. The CDR3 DNA reads TGTGCCAGTAAGGGTTTGGACAGTAGGACCGGGGAGCTGTTTTTT.

The table lists this clonotype with many counts. The chain joins TRBV29-1 to TRBJ2-7, with 7 positions matching TRBD1. CDR3 length: 13 residues. The germline gives CDR1 SQVTM, CDR2 ANQGSEA. Germline trimming cut 6 bases from V and 4 bases from J; bases unmatched to any gene: 9. The CDR3 bases are TGCAGCGTCCAGACAGGGTCAGATTACGAGCAGTACTTC. This encodes CSVQTGSDYEQYF.

There are many counts of this clonotype. The chain has TRBV12-3 or TRBV12-4 and TRBJ1-5, with D perhaps TRBD1 (6 bases). The V and J ends lost 5 bases and 1 base respectively, with 15 bases between them. The CDR3 contains 16 residues. CDR3 sequence reads: CASSGQGLMSNQPQHF. CDR3 DNA sequence: TGTGCCAGCAGTGGGCAGGGGCTTATGAGCAATCAGCCCCAGCATTTT.

This clonotype was seen at least ten times. This chain links TRBV7-2 with TRBJ1-5, with TRBD1 identical over 11 bases. The CDR3 consists of 15 residues. Germline CDR1 reads SGHTA; CDR2 reads FQGNSA. J was trimmed by 6 bases and V by 4 bases; bases with no gene match: 5. CDR3 protein: CASSSGQGVVQPQHF. The CDR3 DNA reads as TGTGCCAGCAGCTCGGGACAGGGGGTGGTTCAGCCCCAGCATTTT.

The chain couples TRBV4-3 to TRBJ2-7; 7 bases line up with TRBD1. The CDR3 is 14 residues long. The V gene end was trimmed by 5 bases and the J gene end by 0 bases; junction bases not matched to a gene: 4. CDR1 is LGHNA, CDR2 YSLEER, per germline. CDR3 nucleotide sequence: TGCGCCAGCAGCGAAAGACAGGGCTCCTACGAGCAGTACTTC. The encoded protein is CASSERQGSYEQYF.

There are a few counts of this clonotype. The rearrangement links TRBV5-5 to TRBJ2-7, with 7 bases fitting TRBD1. V was clipped by 0 bases and J by 2 bases; unmatched bases: 5. The length of the CDR3 is 15 residues. CDR1 and CDR2 from the germline V gene are SGHKS and YYEKEE (reference sequence). CDR3 nucleotides: TGTGCCAGCAGCTTGGCCGGGACAGTTACCTACGAGCAGTACTTC. It yields the protein CASSLAGTVTYEQYF.

This clonotype was recorded at least ten times. A junction boundary mismatches the germline segment, possibly from a read error. The V gene is TRBV5-1, the J gene TRBJ2-5; the D gene is possibly TRBD2 (6 bases). Germline V lookup: CDR1 SGHRS, CDR2 YFSETQ. The CDR3 is 15 residues long. The CDR3 protein is CASSLVAGRQETQYF. DNA for the CDR3: TGTGCCAGCAGTTTGGTGGCGGGACGTCAAGAGACCCAGTACTTC.

This clonotype was counted ten times or more. The chain combines TRBV9 with TRBJ2-7; TRBD1 is a possible D gene (6 bases). From germline, CDR1 is SGDLS and CDR2 YYNGEE. V was cut by 0 bases and J by 7 bases, with 11 bases left in between. This CDR3 is 13 amino acids long. CDR3 amino acids: CASSVGPGDEQYF. CDR3 DNA: TGTGCCAGCAGCGTAGGACCAGGGGATGAGCAGTACTTC.

This clonotype has a count of ten or more. Here the CDR3 DNA reads TGTGCCATCAGTGAGTCTATGACTAGCGGGGGGCTCACAGATACGCAGTATTTT. This translates into CAISESMTSGGLTDTQYF. This chain links TRBV10-3 with TRBJ2-3, with 13 bases lining up with TRBD2. V lost 0 bases and J lost 2; bases outside the gene matches: 5. Per the germline V gene, CDR1 is ENHRY and CDR2 is SYGVKD. This CDR3 spans 18 amino acids.

This clonotype was picked up many times. The J gene is TRBJ1-5, the V gene TRBV7-9, with TRBD1 identical over 8 bases. Germline trimming cut 5 bases from V and 2 bases from J; bases unmatched to any gene: 5. This CDR3 spans 15 amino acids. CDR1 and CDR2 from the germline V gene are SEHNR and FQNEAQ (reference sequence). The CDR3 DNA reads as TGTGCCAGCAGCGCAGGGGGCCTTGGCAATCAGCCCCAGCATTTT. Protein: CASSAGGLGNQPQHF. Using reference TRBV7-9 and TRBJ1-5 for the parts outside the CDR3, the full variable domain is DTGVSQNPRHKITKRGQNVTFRCDPISEHNRLYWYRQTLGQGPEFLTYFQNEAQLEKSRLLSDRFSAERPKGSFSTLEIQRTEQGDSAMYLCASSAGGLGNQPQHFGDGTRLSIL.

This chain uses TRBV12-3 or TRBV12-4 with TRBJ2-1; TRBD2 matches 7 bases. The V and J ends lost 7 bases and 4 bases, in that order; junction bases with no gene match: 7. This CDR3 spans 14 amino acids. Here the CDR3 DNA reads TGTGCCAGCATAAGGGGCGGGAGTTACAATGAGCAGTTCTTC. Encoded protein: CASIRGGSYNEQFF.

Written as DNA, the CDR3 is TGTGCCAGCAGCGTGAAGGGAAATTCACCCCTCCACTTT. Residues: CASSVKGNSPLHF. The chain joins TRBV12-3 or TRBV12-4 to TRBJ1-6; D gene uncertain. The ends were cut back, 6 bases at V and 7 bases at J, with 10 bases in the middle. The CDR3 length is 13 residues.

This clonotype was found many times. The chain employs TRBV20-1 and TRBJ2-3; TRBD2 matches at 11 bases. CDR1 is DFQATT and CDR2 is SNEGSKA in the germline V gene (reference sequence). The V segment lost 6 bases and the J segment 8 bases; nucleotides outside the gene matches: 7. There are 13 residues in the CDR3. DNA for the CDR3: TGCAGTGCGCCACTAGCGGGGGAACCTACGCAGTATTTT. This sequence encodes CSAPLAGEPTQYF.

This clonotype was seen ten or more times. The rearrangement uses TRBV18 and TRBJ2-5, with 7 bases fitting TRBD1. This CDR3 has 15 residues. Germline V gene data show CDR1 as KGHSH and CDR2 as LQKENI. Trimming took 3 bases from V and 5 from J; bases not matched to a gene: 9. CDR3 loop: CASSPWDSLRETQYF. DNA for the CDR3: TGTGCCAGCTCACCCTGGGACAGTTTGAGGGAGACCCAGTACTTC.

This clonotype showed up many times. The rearrangement uses TRBV12-3 or TRBV12-4 and TRBJ1-3, with D uncertain. Trimming took off 0 bases at V and 7 bases at J, with 4 bases between the two ends. This CDR3 region has 12 residues. CDR3 residues: CASSLAMNTIYF. DNA for the CDR3: TGTGCCAGCAGTTTAGCGATGAACACCATATATTTT.

As to this clonotype: A much larger clone lies one base from this, so it may be a read error. V and J are TRBV7-8 and TRBJ2-1, with unresolved D. The germline gives CDR1 SGHVS, CDR2 FQNEAQ. The length of the CDR3 is 12 residues. This chain's CDR3 is CSSSSVYNEQFF. As DNA, the CDR3 is TGTTCCAGCAGCTCCGTCTACAATGAGCAGTTCTTC.

This clonotype has only a few counts. The chain employs TRBV18 and TRBJ2-7, with D maybe TRBD1 (6 bases). Per the germline V gene, CDR1 is KGHSH and CDR2 is LQKENI. The CDR3 extends over 14 amino acids. The V end lost 3 bases, the J end lost 1 base, and 10 bases lay between the germline ends. The CDR3 region has the DNA TGTGCCAGCTCACCTCCGGGACAATCCTACGAGCAGTACTTC. It is translated as CASSPPGQSYEQYF.

This clonotype was recorded at least ten times. The rearrangement uses TRBV5-1 and TRBJ1-1; D unresolved. The V end lost 0 bases, the J end lost 1 base, and 7 bases lay between the germline ends. The germline gives CDR1 SGHRS, CDR2 YFSETQ. The CDR3 is 14 residues long. The DNA of the CDR3 is TGCGCCAGCAGCTTGGGGGATGGGAACACTGAAGCTTTCTTT. The encoded protein is CASSLGDGNTEAFF.

Ten or more counts support this clonotype. The CDR3 DNA sequence: TGTGCCAGCAGCTTAAACCCGGGACAGGGCTACGAGCAGTACTTC. It specifies CASSLNPGQGYEQYF. This chain links TRBV5-5 with TRBJ2-7, with TRBD1 matching 9 bases. Trimming took 2 bases from V and 3 from J; bases not matched to a gene: 6. This CDR3 contains 15 residues. Germline values: CDR1 SGHKS, CDR2 YYEKEE (reference sequence).

This clonotype has ten or more counts. This chain uses TRBV5-4 with TRBJ2-1, with D possibly matching TRBD2 (6 bases). V was cut by 4 bases and J by 2 bases, with 13 bases left in between. Germline CDR1 SGHNT, CDR2 YYREEE (reference sequence). This CDR3 comprises 15 residues. CDR3 coding DNA: TGTGCCAGCAGCCCAACGGGGACTCCCTACAATGAGCAGTTCTTC. This sequence encodes CASSPTGTPYNEQFF. The variable domain in full, completed from reference TRBV5-4 and TRBJ2-1, reads ETGVTQSPTHLIKTRGQQVTLRCSSQSGHNTVSWYQQALGQGPQFIFQYYREEENGRGNFPPRFSGLQFPNYSSELNVNALELDDSALYLCASSPTGTPYNEQFFGPGTRLTVL.

The chain carries TRBV12-3 or TRBV12-4 and TRBJ2-7; D ambiguous. The CDR3 contains 15 residues. Trimming took 3 bases from V and 0 from J, leaving 12 bases between them. CDR3 protein: CASSFGETPSYEQYF. CDR3 DNA sequence: TGTGCCAGCAGTTTTGGTGAGACCCCCTCCTACGAGCAGTACTTC.

This clonotype appeared many times. The chain is built from TRBV18 and TRBJ1-2; 8 bases map to TRBD1. Germline V gene sequence: CDR1 KGHSH, CDR2 LQKENI. The CDR3 spans 14 residues. The junction had 10 bases not matched to a gene; V was cut back by 8 bases and J by 5 bases. The CDR3 nucleotides read TGTGCCAGCAGCCCAGACAGGGGCGGGTATGGCTACACCTTC. It encodes CASSPDRGGYGYTF.

This clonotype was recorded at least ten times. The V and J genes are TRBV5-8 and TRBJ2-7, with D possibly TRBD1 on 6 matching bases. The CDR3 consists of 15 residues. V lost 1 base and J lost 0, with 11 bases in between. The germline CDR1 and CDR2 sequences are SGHTS and YDEGEE. The CDR3 region is CASSLQGQGSYEQYF. The CDR3 bases are TGTGCCAGCAGCTTGCAGGGGCAGGGCTCCTACGAGCAGTACTTC.

This clonotype came up many times. This rearrangement joins TRBV7-9 to TRBJ2-7; D is uncertain. Germline assignment: CDR1 SEHNR and CDR2 FQNEAQ (reference sequence). V lost 1 base and J 5 bases, leaving 12 bases between the germline ends. This CDR3 is built from 14 residues. The CDR3 loop reads CASSLGSNSDEQYF. CDR3 nucleotide sequence: TGTGCCAGCAGCTTAGGCTCCAATTCAGACGAGCAGTACTTC.